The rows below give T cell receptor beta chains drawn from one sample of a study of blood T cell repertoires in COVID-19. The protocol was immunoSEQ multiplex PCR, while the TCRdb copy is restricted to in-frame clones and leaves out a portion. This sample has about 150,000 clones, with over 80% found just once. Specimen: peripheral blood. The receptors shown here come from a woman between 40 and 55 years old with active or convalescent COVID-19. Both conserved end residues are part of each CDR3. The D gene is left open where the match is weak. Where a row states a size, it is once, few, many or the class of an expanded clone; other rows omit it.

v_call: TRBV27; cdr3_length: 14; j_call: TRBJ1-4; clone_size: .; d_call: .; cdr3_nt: TGTGCCAGCAGTTTTATCGCGGGAGGTGAAAAACTGTTTTTT; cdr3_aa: CASSFIAGGEKLFF
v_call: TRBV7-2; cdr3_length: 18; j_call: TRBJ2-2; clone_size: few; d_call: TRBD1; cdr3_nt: TGTGCCAGCAGCTTAGGTCCCTCAAGGGACAGGGTAACCGGGGAGCTGTTTTTT; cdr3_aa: CASSLGPSRDRVTGELFF
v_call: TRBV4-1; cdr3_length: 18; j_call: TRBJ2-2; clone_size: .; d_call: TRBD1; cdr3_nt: TGCGCCAGCAGCCTCGGTCCCTTGGGACAGCTAAACACCGGGGAGCTGTTTTTT; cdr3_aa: CASSLGPLGQLNTGELFF
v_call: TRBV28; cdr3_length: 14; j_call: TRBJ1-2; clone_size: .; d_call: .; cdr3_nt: TGTGCCAGCAGTGTCGGGGGGAGTAACTATGGCTACACCTTC; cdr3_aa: CASSVGGSNYGYTF
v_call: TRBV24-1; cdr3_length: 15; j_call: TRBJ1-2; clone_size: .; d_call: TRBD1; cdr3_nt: TGTGCCACCAGTGATGAGACAGGGGGCGACTATGGCTACACCTTC; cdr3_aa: CATSDETGGDYGYTF
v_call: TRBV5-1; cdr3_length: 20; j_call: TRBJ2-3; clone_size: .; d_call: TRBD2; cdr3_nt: TGCGCCAGCAGCCCCCGGACTAGCGGGGGGGCAGGCGCGAGCACAGATACGCAGTATTTT; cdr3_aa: CASSPRTSGGAGASTDTQYF
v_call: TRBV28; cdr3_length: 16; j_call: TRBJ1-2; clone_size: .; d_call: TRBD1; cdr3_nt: TGTGCCAGCAGAACCCTCAGGGGGTGGGCTAACTATGGCTACACCTTC; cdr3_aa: CASRTLRGWANYGYTF
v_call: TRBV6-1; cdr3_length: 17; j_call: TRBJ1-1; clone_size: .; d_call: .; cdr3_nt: TGTGCCAGCAGTGAATGGGTAGTGGGCAGTACCAACACTGAAGCTTTCTTT; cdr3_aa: CASSEWVVGSTNTEAFF
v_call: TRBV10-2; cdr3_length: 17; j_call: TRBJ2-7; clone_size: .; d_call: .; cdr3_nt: TGCGCCAGCAGTGAGTCTCGAGGGCGCCAAAGCTCCTACGAGCAGTACTTC; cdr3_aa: CASSESRGRQSSYEQYF
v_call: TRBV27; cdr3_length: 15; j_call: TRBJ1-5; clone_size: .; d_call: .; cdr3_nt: TGTGCCAGCAGTTCGACAACAGGGTCTGGGCAGCCCCAGCATTTT; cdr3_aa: CASSSTTGSGQPQHF
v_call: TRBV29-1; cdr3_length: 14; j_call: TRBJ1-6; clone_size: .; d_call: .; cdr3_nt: TGCAGCGCCGCGTCCTCCTCAACCCCAGGGGCCCTCCACTTT; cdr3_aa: CSAASSSTPGALHF
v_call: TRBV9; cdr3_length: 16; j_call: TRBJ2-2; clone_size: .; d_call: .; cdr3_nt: TGTGCCAGCAGCGTAGCTGTGGGGGCGGGCACCGGGGAGCTGTTTTTT; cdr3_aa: CASSVAVGAGTGELFF
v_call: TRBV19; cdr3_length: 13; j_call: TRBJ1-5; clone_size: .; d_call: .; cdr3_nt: TGTGCCACCCTGGACGGGGGAGATCAGCCCCAGCATTTT; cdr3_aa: CATLDGGDQPQHF
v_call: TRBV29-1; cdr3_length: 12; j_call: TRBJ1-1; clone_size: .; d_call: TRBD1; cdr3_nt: TGCAGCGGGGGCGACAGGGATACTGAAGCTTTCTTT; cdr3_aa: CSGGDRDTEAFF
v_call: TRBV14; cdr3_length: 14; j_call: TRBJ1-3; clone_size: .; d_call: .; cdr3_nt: TGTGCCAGCAGCCCCGGGAGTTTTGGAAACACCATATATTTT; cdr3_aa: CASSPGSFGNTIYF
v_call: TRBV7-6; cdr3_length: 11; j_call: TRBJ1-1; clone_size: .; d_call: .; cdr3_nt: TGTGCCAGCAGCCCATTAGAAATAGCTTTCTTT; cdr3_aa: CASSPLEIAFF
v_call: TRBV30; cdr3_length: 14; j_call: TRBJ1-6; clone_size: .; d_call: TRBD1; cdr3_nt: TGTGCCTGGAAACCGGGACAGCAATCGTCACCCCTCCACTTT; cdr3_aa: CAWKPGQQSSPLHF
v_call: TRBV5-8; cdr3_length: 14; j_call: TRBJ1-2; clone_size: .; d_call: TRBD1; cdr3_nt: TGTGCCAGCAGCTTGGGGACAGGGGCTTCTGGCTACACCTTC; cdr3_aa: CASSLGTGASGYTF
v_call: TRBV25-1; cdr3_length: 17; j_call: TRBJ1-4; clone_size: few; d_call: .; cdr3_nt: TGTGCCAGCAGTTGGGGCACGGGGGAAGCAACTAATGAAAAACTGTTTTTT; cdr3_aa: CASSWGTGEATNEKLFF
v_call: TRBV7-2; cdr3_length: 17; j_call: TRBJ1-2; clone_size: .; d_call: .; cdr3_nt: TGTGCCAGCAGCTTAGCCACAGCATACTCCCGTGGGTATGGCTACACCTTC; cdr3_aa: CASSLATAYSRGYGYTF
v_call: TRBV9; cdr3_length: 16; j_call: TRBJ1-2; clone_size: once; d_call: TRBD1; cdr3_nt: TGTGCCAGCAGCGCGACAGGGGCCCCGGTGAACTATGGCTACACCTTC; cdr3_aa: CASSATGAPVNYGYTF
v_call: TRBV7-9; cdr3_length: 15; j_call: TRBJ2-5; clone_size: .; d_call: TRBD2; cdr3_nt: TGTGCCAGCAGCTTAGGGGGACTAGCGGGAGAGACCCAGTACTTC; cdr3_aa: CASSLGGLAGETQYF
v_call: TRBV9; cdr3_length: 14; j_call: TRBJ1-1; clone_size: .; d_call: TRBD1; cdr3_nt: TGTGCCAGCAGCGCCGGACAGGGGAACACTGAAGCTTTCTTT; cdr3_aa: CASSAGQGNTEAFF
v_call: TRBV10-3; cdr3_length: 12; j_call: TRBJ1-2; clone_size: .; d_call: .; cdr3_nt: TGTGCCATCAGTACAGGGAGGGATGGCTACACCTTC; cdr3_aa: CAISTGRDGYTF
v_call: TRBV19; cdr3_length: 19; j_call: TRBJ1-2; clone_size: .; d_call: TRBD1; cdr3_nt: TGTGCCAGTAGTATCGGTCGGAGGGACAGGGGGCCCGCCAACTATGGCTACACCTTC; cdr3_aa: CASSIGRRDRGPANYGYTF
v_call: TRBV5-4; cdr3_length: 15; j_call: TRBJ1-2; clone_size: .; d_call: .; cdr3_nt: TGTGCCAGCAGCTTCTATTGGGGCCGTAACTATGGCTACACCTTC; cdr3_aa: CASSFYWGRNYGYTF
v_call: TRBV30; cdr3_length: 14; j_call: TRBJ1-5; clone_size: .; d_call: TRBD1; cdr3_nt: TGTGCCTGGAGTCGGGACAGGGGAGGTCAGCCCCAGCATTTT; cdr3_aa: CAWSRDRGGQPQHF
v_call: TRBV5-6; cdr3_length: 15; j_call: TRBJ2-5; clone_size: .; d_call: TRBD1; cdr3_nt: TGTGCCAGCAGCTTGGTGACAGGGTTAGGAGAGACCCAGTACTTC; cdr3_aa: CASSLVTGLGETQYF
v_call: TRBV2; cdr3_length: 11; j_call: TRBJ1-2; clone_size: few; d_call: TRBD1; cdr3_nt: TGTGCCAGCAGGCTTGACAGGGTCTATACCTTC; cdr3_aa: CASRLDRVYTF
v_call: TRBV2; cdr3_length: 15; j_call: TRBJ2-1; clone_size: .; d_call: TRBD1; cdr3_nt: TGTGCCAGCAGTGAAGGTGGACAGGAAGGGCGTGAGCAGTTCTTC; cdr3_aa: CASSEGGQEGREQFF
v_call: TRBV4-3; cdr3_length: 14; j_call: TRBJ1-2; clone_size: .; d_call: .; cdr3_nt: TGCGCCAGCAGCCAAGATCACAGGGCCGATGGCTACACCTTC; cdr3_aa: CASSQDHRADGYTF
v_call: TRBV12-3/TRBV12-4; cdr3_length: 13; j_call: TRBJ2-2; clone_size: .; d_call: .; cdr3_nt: TGTGCCAGACCCCTATGGAACACCGGGGAGCTGTTTTTT; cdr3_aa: CARPLWNTGELFF
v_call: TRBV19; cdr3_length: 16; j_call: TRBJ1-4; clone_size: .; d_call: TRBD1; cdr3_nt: TGTGCCAGTAGTATCCAGGACAGGGGGCGAAATGAAAAACTGTTTTTT; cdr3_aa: CASSIQDRGRNEKLFF
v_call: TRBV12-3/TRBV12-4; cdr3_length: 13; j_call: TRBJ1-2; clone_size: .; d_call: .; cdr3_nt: TGTGCCAGCAGTCCGGACAGTTACTATGGCTACACCTTC; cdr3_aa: CASSPDSYYGYTF
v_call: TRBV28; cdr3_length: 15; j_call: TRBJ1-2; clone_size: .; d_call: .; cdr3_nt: TGTGCCAGCAGTTTATCGCCATCGGGGGGCTATGGCTACACCTTC; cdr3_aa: CASSLSPSGGYGYTF
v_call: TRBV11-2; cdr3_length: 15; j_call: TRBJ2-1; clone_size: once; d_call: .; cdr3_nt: TGTGCCAGCAGCTTAGAGGGTAGAGGGATCAATGAGCAGTTCTTC; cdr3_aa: CASSLEGRGINEQFF
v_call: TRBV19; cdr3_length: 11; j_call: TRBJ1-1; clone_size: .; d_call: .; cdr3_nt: TGTGCCAGTAGCGGGAACACTGAAGCTTTCTTT; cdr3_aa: CASSGNTEAFF
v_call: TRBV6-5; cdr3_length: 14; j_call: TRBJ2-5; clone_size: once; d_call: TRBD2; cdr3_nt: TGTGCCACCGCGGGACTAGCGGGCCAAGAGACCCAGTACTTC; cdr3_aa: CATAGLAGQETQYF
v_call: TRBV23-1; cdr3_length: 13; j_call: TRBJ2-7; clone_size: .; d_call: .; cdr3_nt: TGCGCCAGCAGCCCCCTCTATTCCTACGAGCAGTACTTC; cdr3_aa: CASSPLYSYEQYF
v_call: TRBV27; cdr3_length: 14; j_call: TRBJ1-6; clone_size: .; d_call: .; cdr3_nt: TGTGCCAGCAGTTTATCTCCCCCATTCAGACCCCTCCACTTT; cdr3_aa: CASSLSPPFRPLHF
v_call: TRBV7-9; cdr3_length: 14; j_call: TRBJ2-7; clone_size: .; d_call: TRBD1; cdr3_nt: TGTGCCAGCAGCTCGGTTCAGGGGGACTACGAGCAGTACTTC; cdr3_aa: CASSSVQGDYEQYF
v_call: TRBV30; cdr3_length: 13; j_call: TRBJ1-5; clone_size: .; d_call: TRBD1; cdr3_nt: TGTGCCTGGAACAGGGGGGGCAATCAGCCCCAGCATTTT; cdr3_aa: CAWNRGGNQPQHF
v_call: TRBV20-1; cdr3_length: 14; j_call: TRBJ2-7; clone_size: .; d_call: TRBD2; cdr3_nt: TGCAGTGCTAGTGATAGCGGGACACCCTACGAGCAGTACTTC; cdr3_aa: CSASDSGTPYEQYF
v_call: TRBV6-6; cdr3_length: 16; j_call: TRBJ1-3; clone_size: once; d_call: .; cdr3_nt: TGTGCCAGCAGTCCCGGAGACAGCTACTCTGGAAACACCATATATTTT; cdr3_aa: CASSPGDSYSGNTIYF
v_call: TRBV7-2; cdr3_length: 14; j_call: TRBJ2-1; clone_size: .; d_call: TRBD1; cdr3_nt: TGTGCCAGCACCTTGGGGGCGACAGGGAGTGAGCAGTTCTTC; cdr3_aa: CASTLGATGSEQFF
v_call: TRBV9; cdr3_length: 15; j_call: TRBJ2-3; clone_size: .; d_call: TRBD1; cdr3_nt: TGTGCCAGCAGCGTCGGGACAGTAGTATCAGATACGCAGTATTTT; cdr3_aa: CASSVGTVVSDTQYF
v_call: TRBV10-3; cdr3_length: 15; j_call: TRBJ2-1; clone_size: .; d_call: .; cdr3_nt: TGTGCCATCAGGGAAGCGTTGAGCTCCTACAATGAGCAGTTCTTC; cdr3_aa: CAIREALSSYNEQFF
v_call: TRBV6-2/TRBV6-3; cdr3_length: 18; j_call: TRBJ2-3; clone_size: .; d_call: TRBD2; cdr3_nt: TGTGCCAGCAGTTACGGGCTGCCCCTAGCGGGGGTCACAGATACGCAGTATTTT; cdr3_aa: CASSYGLPLAGVTDTQYF
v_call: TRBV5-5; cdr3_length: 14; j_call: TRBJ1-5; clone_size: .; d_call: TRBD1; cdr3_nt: TGTGCCAGCAGCACCGGGACAGGGAATCAGCCCCAGCATTTT; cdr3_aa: CASSTGTGNQPQHF
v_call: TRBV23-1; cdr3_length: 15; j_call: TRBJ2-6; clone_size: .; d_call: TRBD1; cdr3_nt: TGCGCCAGCAGTGGAGACAGGGCCGGGGCCAACGTCCTGACTTTC; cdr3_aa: CASSGDRAGANVLTF
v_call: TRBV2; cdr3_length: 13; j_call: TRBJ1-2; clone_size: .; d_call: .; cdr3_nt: TGTGCCAGCAGTGATAGGACAGCCTATGGCTACACCTTC; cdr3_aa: CASSDRTAYGYTF
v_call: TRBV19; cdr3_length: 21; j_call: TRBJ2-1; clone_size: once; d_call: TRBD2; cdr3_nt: TGTGCCAGTAGTATAGATCTATATGGGCTAGCGGGGGCCCTCTCCTACAATGAGCAGTTCTTC; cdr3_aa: CASSIDLYGLAGALSYNEQFF